Listed below are T cell receptor beta chains from one sample, sequenced in a study of T cell responses to AZD1222 COVID-19 vaccine. Assay: immunoSEQ multiplex PCR; the TCRdb copy retains only in-frame clones and omits some. Of about 120,000 clones listed, about 86% are singletons. Source: peripheral blood, taken on day 0 of AZD1222 vaccination. Source of these receptors: an adult in good health. Each CDR3 is given with its conserved first and last residue. Fields, in order: V gene, J gene, clone size, D gene, CDR3 protein, CDR3 DNA. D genes are given only for firm matches. Clone size is stated in some rows and not others, as once, few, many or a class when expanded.

>TRBV28|TRBJ1-1|-|-
CATGWAGEAFF
TGTGCCACAGGGTGGGCCGGTGAAGCTTTCTTT
>TRBV27|TRBJ1-2|-|-
CASSLGGFPYGYTF
TGTGCCAGCAGTTTGGGGGGATTCCCCTATGGCTACACCTTC
>TRBV7-2|TRBJ2-7|-|-
CASSSDWGSYEQYF
TGTGCCAGCAGCTCAGACTGGGGCTCCTACGAGCAGTACTTC
>TRBV21-1|TRBJ2-7|-|-
CAKVRSPSYEQYF
TGTGCCAAGGTAAGGAGTCCCTCCTACGAGCAGTACTTC
>TRBV6-5|TRBJ1-4|-|-
CASRRFNEKLFF
TGTGCCAGCAGACGTTTTAATGAAAAACTGTTTTTT
>TRBV13|TRBJ2-2|-|-
CASSGRTPSGTGELFF
TGTGCCAGCAGCGGGCGGACCCCCTCGGGGACCGGGGAGCTGTTTTTT
>TRBV5-1|TRBJ2-5|-|-
CASSPRSGPGETQYF
TGCGCCAGCAGCCCGAGGAGCGGGCCTGGGGAGACCCAGTACTTC
>TRBV7-9|TRBJ1-4|-|-
CASSPPTVEKLFF
TGTGCCAGCAGCCCCCCCACAGTTGAAAAACTGTTTTTT
>TRBV7-2|TRBJ2-5|many|TRBD1
CASRDRGGGETQYF
TGTGCCAGCAGAGACAGGGGGGGCGGAGAGACCCAGTACTTC
>TRBV7-9|TRBJ2-5|-|TRBD2
CASSFVAGGPGDQYF
TGTGCCAGCAGCTTCGTAGCGGGAGGGCCGGGGGACCAGTACTTC
>TRBV19|TRBJ1-5|few|-
CASRREWQGNQPQHF
TGTGCCAGTAGAAGGGAGTGGCAGGGCAATCAGCCCCAGCATTTT
>TRBV9|TRBJ1-5|-|-
CASSVDGVSNQPQHF
TGTGCCAGCAGCGTAGACGGCGTTAGCAATCAGCCCCAGCATTTT
>TRBV21-1|TRBJ2-3|-|-
CASSKAAGKSVTTDTQYF
TGTGCCAGCAGCAAAGCGGCGGGAAAAAGCGTTACCACAGATACGCAGTATTTT
>TRBV5-5|TRBJ1-6|-|-
CASSLMGLGGASSYNSPLHF
TGTGCCAGCAGCTTGATGGGGCTTGGGGGGGCGAGCTCCTATAATTCACCCCTCCACTTT
>TRBV5-5|TRBJ2-7|-|TRBD2
CASSLVLAGVYEQYF
TGTGCCAGCAGCTTGGTGTTAGCGGGAGTCTACGAGCAGTACTTC
>TRBV28|TRBJ1-5|-|TRBD1
CASSSNRGPQQPQHF
TGTGCCAGCAGTTCTAACAGGGGGCCCCAACAGCCCCAGCATTTT
>TRBV20-1|TRBJ2-3|few|TRBD2
CSASVAGADTQYF
TGCAGTGCTAGTGTGGCGGGAGCGGATACGCAGTATTTT
>TRBV9|TRBJ2-1|once|-
CASSVGGEQFF
TGTGCCAGCAGCGTAGGTGGGGAGCAGTTCTTC
>TRBV5-1|TRBJ2-1|few|TRBD2
CASKLAGGINEQFF
TGCGCCAGCAAACTAGCGGGAGGGATCAATGAGCAGTTCTTC
>TRBV19|TRBJ2-2|-|-
CASKNPGQRNTGELFF
TGTGCCAGTAAAAATCCGGGACAACGGAACACCGGGGAGCTGTTTTTT
>TRBV5-6|TRBJ2-6|-|-
CASSWGAGGSSSGANVLTF
TGTGCCAGCAGCTGGGGGGCCGGCGGGAGTAGCTCTGGGGCCAACGTCCTGACTTTC
>TRBV2|TRBJ2-7|-|-
CASSLYTYEQYF
TGTGCCAGCAGTCTCTACACTTACGAGCAGTACTTC
>TRBV6-5|TRBJ1-6|-|-
CASSFRDNYNSPLHF
TGTGCCAGCAGTTTCCGGGACAACTATAATTCACCCCTCCACTTT
>TRBV5-4|TRBJ2-3|-|-
CASSLGASGVRLSDTQYF
TGTGCCAGCAGCTTGGGGGCCAGCGGAGTAAGATTATCAGATACGCAGTATTTT
>TRBV7-3|TRBJ2-3|-|-
CASSPGTPDTQYF
TGTGCCAGCAGTCCCGGGACTCCAGATACGCAGTATTTT
>TRBV5-4|TRBJ2-6|-|TRBD1
CASSLTGAGANVLTF
TGTGCCAGCAGCTTGACAGGGGCTGGGGCCAACGTCCTGACTTTC
>TRBV11-2|TRBJ2-7|-|-
CASSPRGQAYEQYF
TGTGCCAGCAGCCCGAGGGGTCAGGCCTACGAGCAGTACTTC
>TRBV5-1|TRBJ2-4|-|-
CASVDIQYF
TGCGCCAGCGTTGACATTCAGTACTTC
>TRBV29-1|TRBJ1-1|-|-
CSVEIGDTEAFF
TGCAGCGTTGAAATCGGGGACACTGAAGCTTTCTTT